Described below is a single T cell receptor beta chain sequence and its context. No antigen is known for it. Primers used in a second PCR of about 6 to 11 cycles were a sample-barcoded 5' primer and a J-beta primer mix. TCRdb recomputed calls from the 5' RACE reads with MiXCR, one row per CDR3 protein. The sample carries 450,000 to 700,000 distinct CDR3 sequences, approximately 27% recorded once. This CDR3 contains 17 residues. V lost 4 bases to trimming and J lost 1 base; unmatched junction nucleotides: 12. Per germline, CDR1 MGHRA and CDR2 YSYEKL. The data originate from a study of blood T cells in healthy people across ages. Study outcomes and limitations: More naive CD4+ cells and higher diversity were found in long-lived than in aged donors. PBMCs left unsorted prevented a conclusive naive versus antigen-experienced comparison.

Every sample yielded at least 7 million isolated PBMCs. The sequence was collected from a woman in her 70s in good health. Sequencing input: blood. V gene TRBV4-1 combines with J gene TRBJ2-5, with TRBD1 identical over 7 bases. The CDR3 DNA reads TGCGCCAGCAGCCCGTCAGGGGGACCCCAAGTCCAAGAGACCCAGTACTTC. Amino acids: CASSPSGGPQVQETQYF.